The 9 T cell receptor beta chains listed next were all sequenced from one sample in a study of cytomegalovirus exposure and HLA in healthy donors. Primers for the PCR totalled 60 Vbeta and 13 Jbeta. The protocol was immunoSEQ multiplex PCR, while the TCRdb copy is restricted to in-frame clones and leaves out a portion. Its table lists over 30,000 clones. The sample was PBMCs. The source of these receptors is a man aged 40-49 years in good health and CMV-seronegative.

The chain employs TRBV27 and TRBJ1-3, with 10 bases fitting TRBD1. The germline V gene encodes CDR1 MNHEY and CDR2 SMNVEV (reference sequence). V trimming: 6 bases; J trimming: 4 bases; junction bases outside the gene matches: 6. The CDR3 runs to 15 residues. Here the CDR3 reads CASRGDRGRGNTIYF. The DNA of the CDR3 is TGTGCCAGCAGGGGGGACAGGGGACGAGGAAACACCATATATTTT.

Comments on this clone: At one end, the junction sequence differs from germline, possibly due to a read error. The CDR3 bases are TGTGCCAGCGCACCGGCAGGGGGCCCCTCCTACGAGCAGTACTTC. This gives the protein CASAPAGGPSYEQYF. The chain couples TRBV18 to TRBJ2-7; 8 bases fit TRBD1. Germline-derived CDR1 and CDR2 are KGHSH and LQKENI. This CDR3 comprises 15 residues.

This chain links TRBV5-6 with TRBJ2-5; TRBD1 agrees at 9 bases. CDR3 length: 15 amino acids. With V trimmed by 0 bases and J by 4 bases, 4 bases remained unmatched. Germline lookup yields CDR1 SGHDT and CDR2 YYEEEE. CDR3 DNA sequence: TGTGCCAGCAGCTTGGGGGGACAGGGAGGAGAGACCCAGTACTTC. Translated, it gives CASSLGGQGGETQYF.

The chain carries TRBV5-4 and TRBJ2-3, with TRBD2 matching 13 bases. Germline lookup yields CDR1 SGHNT and CDR2 YYREEE (reference sequence). After removal of 4 bases from V and 2 bases from J, the junction contained 13 bases not matched to a gene. The CDR3 is 19 residues long. In nucleotides, the CDR3 is TGTGCCAGCAGCGGGGGGACTAGCGGGAAAGCCGGCTACACAGATACGCAGTATTTT. This gives the protein CASSGGTSGKAGYTDTQYF.

This chain joins TRBV4-3 and TRBJ2-1; 9 bases line up with TRBD2. V dropped 5 bases and J dropped 5; count of bases not matched to a gene: 19. The CDR3 runs 19 residues. Germline V gives CDR1 LGHNA, CDR2 YSLEER. The CDR3 sequence is CASSLRTSATSWGNNEQFF. Here the CDR3 DNA reads TGCGCCAGCAGCTTACGGACTAGCGCCACATCATGGGGGAACAATGAGCAGTTCTTC.

The chain employs TRBV5-1 and TRBJ2-3; 8 nucleotides agree with TRBD1. Trimming cost V 9 bases and J 2 bases; bases outside gene matches: 8. The V gene's germline CDR1 is SGHRS and CDR2 YFSETQ. The CDR3 loop spans 14 amino acids. The DNA for the CDR3 is TGCGCCACTGCTACAGGGGGATACACAGATACGCAGTATTTT. It encodes CATATGGYTDTQYF.

The rearrangement links TRBV25-1 to TRBJ2-2, with D perhaps TRBD2 (5 bases). Germline values: CDR1 MGHDK, CDR2 SYGVNS. Trimming removed 4 bases from V and 7 bases from J, with 16 bases in between. The CDR3 is made up of 15 amino acids. CDR3: CASSAPGGLSGELFF. Written as DNA, the CDR3 is TGTGCCAGCAGTGCTCCAGGAGGTCTCAGCGGGGAGCTGTTTTTT.

This chain connects TRBV5-4 to TRBJ1-2, with D hard to call. The length of the CDR3 is 12 residues. Trimming stripped 4 bases from V and 4 bases from J, with 8 bases between. Germline V gene sequence: CDR1 SGHNT, CDR2 YYREEE (reference sequence). The CDR3 coding sequence is TGTGCCAGCAGCCCTGACTTCTATGGCTACACCTTC. It encodes CASSPDFYGYTF.

This chain links TRBV28 with TRBJ1-4; the match to TRBD1 covers 10 bases. This CDR3 has 15 amino acids. Germline CDR1 is MDHEN and CDR2 is SYDVKM. V lost 7 bases, J lost 8 bases, and 10 bases stayed unmatched. Written as DNA, the CDR3 is TGTGCCAGCAACCCGGGGACAGGGGAGGACGAAAAACTGTTTTTT. The encoded protein is CASNPGTGEDEKLFF.